This T cell receptor (beta chain) was found in a study of cytomegalovirus exposure and HLA in healthy donors. Libraries were prepared by immunoSEQ multiplex PCR; TCRdb keeps only in-frame clonotypes and omits some of them. The repertoire holds more than 55,000 clones, with 94% as singletons. Trimming took 2 bases from V and 5 from J, leaving 17 bases between them. Germline V CDR1 and CDR2: SGHNT, YYREEE (reference sequence). There are 16 residues in the CDR3. The chain employs TRBV5-4 and TRBJ2-1; possibly TRBD1 for D (5 bases). This TCR derives from a woman between 18 and 29 years old in good health and CMV-seronegative. Sequences were obtained from PBMCs. CDR3 loop: CASSFRGLAPNNEQFF. The CDR3 DNA follows: TGTGCCAGCAGCTTTAGGGGCCTGGCCCCAAACAATGAGCAGTTCTTC.